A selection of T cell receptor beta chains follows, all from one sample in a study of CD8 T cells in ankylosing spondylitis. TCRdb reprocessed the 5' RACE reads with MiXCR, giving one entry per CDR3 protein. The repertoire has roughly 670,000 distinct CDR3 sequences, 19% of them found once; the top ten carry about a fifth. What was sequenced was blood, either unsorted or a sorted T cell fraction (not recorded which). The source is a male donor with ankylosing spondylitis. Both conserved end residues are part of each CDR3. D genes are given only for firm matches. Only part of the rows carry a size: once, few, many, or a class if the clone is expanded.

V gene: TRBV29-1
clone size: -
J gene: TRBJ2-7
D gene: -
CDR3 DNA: TGCAGCGGGGCACGGGGTCCCTCCTACGAGCAGTACTTC
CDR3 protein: CSGARGPSYEQYF

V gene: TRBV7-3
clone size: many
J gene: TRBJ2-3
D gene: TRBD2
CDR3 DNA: TGTGCCAGCAGCTTACTAGCGGGGGGCCCTAGCACAGATACGCAGTATTTT
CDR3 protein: CASSLLAGGPSTDTQYF

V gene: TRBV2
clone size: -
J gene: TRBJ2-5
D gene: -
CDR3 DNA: TGTGCCACCATTTGGGGGACAAGGGAGACCCAGTACTTC
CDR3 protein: CATIWGTRETQYF

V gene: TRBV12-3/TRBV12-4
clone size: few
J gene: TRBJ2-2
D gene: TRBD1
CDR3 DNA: TGTGCCAGCAGGGGACAGGGGGGGTCCGGGGAGCTGTTTTTT
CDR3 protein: CASRGQGGSGELFF

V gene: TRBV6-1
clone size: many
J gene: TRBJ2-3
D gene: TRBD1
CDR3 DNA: TGTGCCAGCAGGGCGGGACAGGGACGCACAGATACGCAGTATTTT
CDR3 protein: CASRAGQGRTDTQYF

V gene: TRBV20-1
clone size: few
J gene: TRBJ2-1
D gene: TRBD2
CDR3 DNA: TGCAGCGCAGGGACTAGCGGGCGGTTTTTTTGGGATGAGCAGTTCTTC
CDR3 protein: CSAGTSGRFFWDEQFF

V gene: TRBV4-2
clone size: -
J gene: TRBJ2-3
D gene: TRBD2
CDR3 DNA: TGTGCCAGCAGCCAAGATCCAGCGGGGGGGTCAAGCACAGATACGCAGTATTTT
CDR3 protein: CASSQDPAGGSSTDTQYF

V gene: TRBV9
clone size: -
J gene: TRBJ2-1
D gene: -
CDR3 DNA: TGTGCCAGCAGCGTAGCTAGTGGTAATAGACCCCTCGATGAGCAGTTCTTC
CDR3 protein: CASSVASGNRPLDEQFF

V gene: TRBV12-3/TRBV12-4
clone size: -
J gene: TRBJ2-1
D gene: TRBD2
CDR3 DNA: TGTGCCAGCAGTTGGGGGACTAGCGAGCGCAATGAGCAGTTCTTC
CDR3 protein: CASSWGTSERNEQFF

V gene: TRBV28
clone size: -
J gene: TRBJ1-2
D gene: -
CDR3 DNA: TGTGCCAGCAGTTTAAGGGGGGCGCGATATGGCTACACCTTC
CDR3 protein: CASSLRGARYGYTF

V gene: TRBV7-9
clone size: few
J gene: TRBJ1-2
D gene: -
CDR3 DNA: TGTGCCAGCAGCTTAGGAACAGGGCCGGGCTACACCTTC
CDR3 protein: CASSLGTGPGYTF

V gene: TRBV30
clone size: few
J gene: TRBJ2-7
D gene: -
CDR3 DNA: TGTGCCTGGAGCCTCCTGGGGGGGCCCTACGAGCAGTACTTC
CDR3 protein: CAWSLLGGPYEQYF

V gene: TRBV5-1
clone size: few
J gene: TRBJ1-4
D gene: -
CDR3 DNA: TGCGCCAGCAGCTCGGACAACAGTGCAACTAATGAAAAACTGTTTTTT
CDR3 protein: CASSSDNSATNEKLFF

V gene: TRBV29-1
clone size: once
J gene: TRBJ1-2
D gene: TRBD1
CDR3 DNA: TGCAGCGTTGGCCCCGTCCGGGACAGGGTTAACTATGGCTACACCTTC
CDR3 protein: CSVGPVRDRVNYGYTF

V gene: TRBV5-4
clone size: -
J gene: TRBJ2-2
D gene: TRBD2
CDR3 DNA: TGTGCCAGCAACCACGGCCCGGGGGGAAACACCGGGGAGCTGTTTTTT
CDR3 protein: CASNHGPGGNTGELFF

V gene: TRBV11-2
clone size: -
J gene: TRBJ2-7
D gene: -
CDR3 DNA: TGTGCCAGCAGCAAGACTAGTATCCAGTACTTC
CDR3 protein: CASSKTSIQYF

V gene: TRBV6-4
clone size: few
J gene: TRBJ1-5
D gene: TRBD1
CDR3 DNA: TGTGCCAGCAGACACAGGGGGAGCAATCAGCCCCAGCATTTT
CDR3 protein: CASRHRGSNQPQHF

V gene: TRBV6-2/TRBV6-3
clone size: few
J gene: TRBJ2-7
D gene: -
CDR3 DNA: TGTGCCAGCAGCCGCCCGACAGACTACGAGCAGTACTTC
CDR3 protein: CASSRPTDYEQYF

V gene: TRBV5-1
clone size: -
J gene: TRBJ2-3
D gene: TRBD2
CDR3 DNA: TGCGCCAGCAGCGCCGGACTAGCGGGCCTCACAGATACGCAGTATTTT
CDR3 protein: CASSAGLAGLTDTQYF

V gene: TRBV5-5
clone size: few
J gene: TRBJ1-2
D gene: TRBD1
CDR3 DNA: TGTGCCAGCAGCTGGACAGGGTTCGATGGCTACACCTTC
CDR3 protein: CASSWTGFDGYTF

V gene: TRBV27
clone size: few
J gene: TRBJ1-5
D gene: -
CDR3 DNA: TGTGCCAGCAGTCCCTCCGGTAGCAATCAGCCCCAGCATTTT
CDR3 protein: CASSPSGSNQPQHF

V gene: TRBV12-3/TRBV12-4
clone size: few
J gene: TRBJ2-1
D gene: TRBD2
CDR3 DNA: TGTGCCAGCAGTTTAATCTCTGCGGGACTAGCGGGAGGGCGCTCCTACAATGAGCAGTTCTTC
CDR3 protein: CASSLISAGLAGGRSYNEQFF

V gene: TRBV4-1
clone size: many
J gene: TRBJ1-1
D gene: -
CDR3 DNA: TGCGCCAGCAGCCAGTATTATCCGGGGCTAAACACTGAAGCTTTCTTT
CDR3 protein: CASSQYYPGLNTEAFF

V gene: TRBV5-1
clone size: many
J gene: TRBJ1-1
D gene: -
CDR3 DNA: TGCGCCAGCAGCTTAACAGGGAGGGTGACTGAAGCTTTCTTT
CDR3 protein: CASSLTGRVTEAFF

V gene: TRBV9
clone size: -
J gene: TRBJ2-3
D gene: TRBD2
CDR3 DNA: TGTGCCAGCAGTGCCAGGACTAGCGTCTCAGATACGCAGTATTTT
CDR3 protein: CASSARTSVSDTQYF

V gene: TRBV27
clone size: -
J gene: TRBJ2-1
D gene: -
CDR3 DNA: TGTGCCAGCACTATGACGGGACTTCAAGGGGATGAGCAGTTCTTC
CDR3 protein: CASTMTGLQGDEQFF

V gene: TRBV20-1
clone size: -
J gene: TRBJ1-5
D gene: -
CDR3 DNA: TGCTGTGCTAGAGACCCAAATCAGGGGCCAAGCAATCAGCCCCAGCATTTT
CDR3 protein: CCARDPNQGPSNQPQHF

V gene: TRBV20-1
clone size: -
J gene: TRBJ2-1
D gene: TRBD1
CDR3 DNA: TGCAGTGCTCCGGGACAGGGAGACGATGAGCAGTTCTTC
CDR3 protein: CSAPGQGDDEQFF

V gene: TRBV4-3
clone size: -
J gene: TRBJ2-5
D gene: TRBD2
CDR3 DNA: TGCGCCAGCAGCCAAGACCCCGGGAGGGAGACCCAGTACTTC
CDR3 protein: CASSQDPGRETQYF

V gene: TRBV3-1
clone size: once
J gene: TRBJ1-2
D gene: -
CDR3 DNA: TGTGCCAGCAGCCAAGGGTTGGGGGCGAATGGCTACACCTTC
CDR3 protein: CASSQGLGANGYTF

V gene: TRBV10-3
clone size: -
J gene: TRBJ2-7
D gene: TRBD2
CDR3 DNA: TGTGCCATCAGTGAGCCACATTTGGCAGGGAGGGGCTCCTACGAGCAGTACTTC
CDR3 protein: CAISEPHLAGRGSYEQYF

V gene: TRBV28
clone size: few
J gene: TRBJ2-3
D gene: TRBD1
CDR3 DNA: TGTGCCAGCAGTTTATGGGGACAGGGGGTCGCGGCAGATACGCAGTATTTT
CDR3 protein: CASSLWGQGVAADTQYF

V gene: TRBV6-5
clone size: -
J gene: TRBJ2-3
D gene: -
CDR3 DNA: TGTGCCAGCAGTTCATCGGGACTCCGGGCAGATACGCAGTATTTT
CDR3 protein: CASSSSGLRADTQYF

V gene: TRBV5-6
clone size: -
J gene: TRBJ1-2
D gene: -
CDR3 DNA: TGTGCCAGCAGCCCCCGGGGCCAGGGCGACTATGGCTACACCTTC
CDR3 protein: CASSPRGQGDYGYTF

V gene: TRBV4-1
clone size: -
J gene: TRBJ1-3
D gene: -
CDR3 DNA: TGCGCCAGCAGCCAAGAATACAGGGTCGCTGGAAACACCATATATTTT
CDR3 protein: CASSQEYRVAGNTIYF

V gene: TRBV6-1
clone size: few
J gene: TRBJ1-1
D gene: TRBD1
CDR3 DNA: TGTGCCAGCAGGCGCACAGGGGAGATGAACACTGAAGCTTTCTTT
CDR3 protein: CASRRTGEMNTEAFF

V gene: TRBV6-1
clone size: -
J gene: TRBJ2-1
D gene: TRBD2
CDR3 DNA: TGTGCCAGCAGTGAATGGGGACTAGCGAGGAATGAGCAGTTCTTC
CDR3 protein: CASSEWGLARNEQFF

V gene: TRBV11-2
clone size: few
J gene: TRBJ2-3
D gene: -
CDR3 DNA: TGTGCCAGCAGCTTATTACTCCACACAGATACGCAGTATTTT
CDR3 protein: CASSLLLHTDTQYF

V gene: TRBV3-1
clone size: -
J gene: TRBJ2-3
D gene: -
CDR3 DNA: TGTGCCAGCAGCCAAGGTGTGGGGATCACAGATACGCAGTATTTT
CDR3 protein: CASSQGVGITDTQYF

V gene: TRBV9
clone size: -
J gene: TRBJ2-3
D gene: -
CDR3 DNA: TGTGCCAGCAGCCACCACGACACGGTCACAGATACGCAGTATTTT
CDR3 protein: CASSHHDTVTDTQYF

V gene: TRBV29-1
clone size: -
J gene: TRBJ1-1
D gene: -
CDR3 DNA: TGCAGCGTCATGGGACGGATGAACACTGAAGCTTTCTTT
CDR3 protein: CSVMGRMNTEAFF

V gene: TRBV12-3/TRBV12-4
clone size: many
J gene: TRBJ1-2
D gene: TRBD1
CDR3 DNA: TGTGCCAGCAGTTCTCCGGGACAGTTTTCGGGCTACACCTTC
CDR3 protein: CASSSPGQFSGYTF

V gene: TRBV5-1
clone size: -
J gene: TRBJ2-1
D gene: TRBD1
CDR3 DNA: TGCGCCAGCAGCTTTGCGAGGGGCCAGGGGGCCAATGAGCAGTTCTTC
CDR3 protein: CASSFARGQGANEQFF

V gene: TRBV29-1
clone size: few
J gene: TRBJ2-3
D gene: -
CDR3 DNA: TGCAGCGTTTCTTCCGGGACCGACACTGGATATACGCAGTATTTT
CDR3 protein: CSVSSGTDTGYTQYF

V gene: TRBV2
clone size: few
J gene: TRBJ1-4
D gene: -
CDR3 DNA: TGTGCCAGCAGTGCCGGGACCTCGAATGAAAAACTGTTTTTT
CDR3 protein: CASSAGTSNEKLFF